The T cell receptor (beta chain) described here comes from a study of human T cells and chemical hapten exposure. For the study at large: The study traced per-sample TCR yield variation mainly to small differences in pooled library volumes. Whole-study findings and limits: TCRs at high frequency, those above 1 in 1000, did not change with DPC sensitization. There was a positive correlation between PT1 expanded TCR counts and patch test score.

The V gene's germline CDR1 is SGHRS and CDR2 YFSETQ. The V and J ends lost 4 bases and 1 base respectively, with 29 bases between them. This CDR3 spans 20 amino acids. Stated time point: pre-sensitization, week 0. Stated treatment: therapeutic diphenylcyclopropenone sensitization with weekly scalp DPC. Patients had alopecia, were aged 18 to 70, and were not pregnant. About this clonotype itself: Antigen unknown.

TCRdb recomputed calls from the RACE reads with MiXCR, one row per CDR3 protein. The profile covers 300,000 to 450,000 distinct CDR3 sequences, with around 5% appearing a single time and less than 9% taken by the ten largest. The rearrangement uses TRBV5-1 and TRBJ1-1; no definite D call. The receptor was isolated from a woman aged 18-29 years with alopecia areata. Some clones in this sample may be carry-over from other donors' samples. The input for sequencing was whole blood, taken in connection with sensitization to the hapten diphenylcyclopropenone (DPC). CDR3 DNA: TGCGCCAGCAGCCCCCTTATACCGGTTCCCGGGGTCGACGGGAACACTGAAGCTTTCTTT. Its protein is CASSPLIPVPGVDGNTEAFF.